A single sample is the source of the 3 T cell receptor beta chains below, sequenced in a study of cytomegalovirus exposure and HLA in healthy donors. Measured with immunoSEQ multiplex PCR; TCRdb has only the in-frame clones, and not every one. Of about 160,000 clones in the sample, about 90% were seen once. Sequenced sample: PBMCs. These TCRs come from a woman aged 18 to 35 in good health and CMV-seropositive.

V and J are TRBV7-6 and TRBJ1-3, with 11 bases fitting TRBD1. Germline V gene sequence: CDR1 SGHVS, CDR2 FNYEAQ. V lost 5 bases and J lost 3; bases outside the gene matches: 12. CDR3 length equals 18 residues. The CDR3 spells CASSPRGDRGAYGNTIYF. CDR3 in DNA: TGTGCCAGCAGCCCTCGGGGGGACAGGGGGGCATATGGAAACACCATATATTTT.

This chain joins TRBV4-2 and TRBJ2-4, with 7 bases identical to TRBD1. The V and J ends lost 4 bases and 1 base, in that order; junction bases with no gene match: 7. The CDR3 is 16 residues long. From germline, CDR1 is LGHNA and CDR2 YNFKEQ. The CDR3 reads CASSPGTERAKNIQYF. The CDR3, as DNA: TGTGCCAGCAGCCCCGGGACAGAGCGGGCCAAAAACATTCAGTACTTC.

The CDR3 DNA sequence: TGTGCCAGCAGCTCCCGCGGTTCTAGCACAGATACGCAGTATTTT. Translated, it gives CASSSRGSSTDTQYF. J is TRBJ2-3 and V is TRBV7-2; D call uncertain. This CDR3 has 15 residues. Germline CDR1 and CDR2: SGHTA and FQGNSA. Trimming cost V 4 bases and J 0 bases, with 11 bases left between them.